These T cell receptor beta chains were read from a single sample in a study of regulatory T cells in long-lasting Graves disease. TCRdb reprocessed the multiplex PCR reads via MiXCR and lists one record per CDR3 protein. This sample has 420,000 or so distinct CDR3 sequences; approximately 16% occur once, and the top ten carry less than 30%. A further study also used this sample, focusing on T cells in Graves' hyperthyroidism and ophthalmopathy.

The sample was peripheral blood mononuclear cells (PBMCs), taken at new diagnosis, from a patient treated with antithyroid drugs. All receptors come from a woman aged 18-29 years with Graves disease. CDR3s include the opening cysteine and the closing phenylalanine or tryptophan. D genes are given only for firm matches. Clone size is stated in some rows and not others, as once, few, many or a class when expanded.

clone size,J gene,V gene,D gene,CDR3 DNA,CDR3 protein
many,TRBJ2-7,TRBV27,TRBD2,TGTGCCAGCAGTTCCTGGACTAGCGGGAGTGACGAGCAGTACTTC,CASSSWTSGSDEQYF
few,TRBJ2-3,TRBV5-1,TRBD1,TGCGCCAGCAGCTTTAACCGGGACAGGACAGATACGCAGTATTTT,CASSFNRDRTDTQYF
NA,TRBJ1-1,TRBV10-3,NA,TGTGCCATCAGTGATCAGGGATTGAACACTGAAGCTTTCTTT,CAISDQGLNTEAFF
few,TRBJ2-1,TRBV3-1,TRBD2,TGTGCCAACAGCCAGTGGACTAGCGGGGGGCTGGGGTTAAGTGAGCAGTTCTTC,CANSQWTSGGLGLSEQFF
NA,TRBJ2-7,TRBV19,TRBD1,TGTGCCAGTAGTCCCGGACAGGGGGCCCACGAGCAGTACTTC,CASSPGQGAHEQYF
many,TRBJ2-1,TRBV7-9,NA,TGTGCCAGCAGCTTAGCCGGGATTTCGAGGGGCAATGAGCAGTTCTTC,CASSLAGISRGNEQFF
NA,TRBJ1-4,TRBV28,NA,TGTGCCAGCAGTATCCTCTCAGCTAATGAAAAACTGTTTTTT,CASSILSANEKLFF
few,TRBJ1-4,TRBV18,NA,TGTGCCAGCTCACCAGAGTTAGAGTCAACTAATGAAAAACTGTTTTTT,CASSPELESTNEKLFF
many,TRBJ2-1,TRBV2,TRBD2,TGTGCCAGCAGAGGACTAGCGGGACATTCCTACAATGAGCAGTTCTTC,CASRGLAGHSYNEQFF
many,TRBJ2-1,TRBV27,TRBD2,TGTGCCAGCAGTTCGGGACTAGCGGGAGGGCCGGGGGATGAGCAGTTCTTC,CASSSGLAGGPGDEQFF
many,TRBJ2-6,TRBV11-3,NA,TGTGCCAGCAGCGTGACAGCTGGGGCCAACGTCCTGACTTTC,CASSVTAGANVLTF
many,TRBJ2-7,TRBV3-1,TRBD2,TGTGCCAGCAGCCTTCCGGGACTAGCGACCTACGAGCAGTACTTC,CASSLPGLATYEQYF
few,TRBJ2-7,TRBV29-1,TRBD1,TGCAGCGTTGGGGACAGTATTCCCTACGAGCAGTACTTC,CSVGDSIPYEQYF
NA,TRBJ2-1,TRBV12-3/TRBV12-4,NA,TGTGCCAGCAGTTTGAGTACTAAATACAATGAGCAGTTCTTC,CASSLSTKYNEQFF
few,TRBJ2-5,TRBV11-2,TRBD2,TGTGCCAGCAGCTTGGGCCTAGCGGGAATGGAGACCCAGTACTTC,CASSLGLAGMETQYF
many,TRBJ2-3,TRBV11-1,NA,TGTGCCAGCAGCTTAGCGGTGAGGGCCGTAGATACGCAGTATTTT,CASSLAVRAVDTQYF
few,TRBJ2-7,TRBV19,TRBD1,TGTGCCAGTAGGGATCCCGGGACAGGACACTACGAGCAGTACTTC,CASRDPGTGHYEQYF
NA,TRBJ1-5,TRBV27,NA,TGTGCCAGCAGTTTTAAGGGAAACAATCAGCCCCAGCATTTT,CASSFKGNNQPQHF
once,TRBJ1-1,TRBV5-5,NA,TGTGCCAGCAGCACCGGGGTGGGGTCGTCTGAAGCTTTCTTT,CASSTGVGSSEAFF
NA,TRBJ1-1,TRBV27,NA,TGTGCCAGCAGTTCGACTGTGACGGGCGCGGCTTTCTTT,CASSSTVTGAAFF
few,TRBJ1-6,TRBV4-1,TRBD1,TGCGCCAGCAGCCACACTCCAGGGGGCGGGAATAATTCACCCCTCCACTTT,CASSHTPGGGNNSPLHF
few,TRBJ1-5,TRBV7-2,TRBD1,TGTGCCAGCAGCCGGACAGGGGGCGATCAGCCCCAGCATTTT,CASSRTGGDQPQHF
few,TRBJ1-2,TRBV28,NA,TGTGCCAGCAGCGTTTCAGGACAGCCATCGGGGTATGGCTACACCTTC,CASSVSGQPSGYGYTF
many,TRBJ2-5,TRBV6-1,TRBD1,TGTGCCAGCAGAAACACAGGGGGTTCCGCAGAGACCCAGTACTTC,CASRNTGGSAETQYF
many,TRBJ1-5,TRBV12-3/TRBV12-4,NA,TGTGCCAGCAGTTCCCATAGGGGTAAGCAGCCCCAGCATTTT,CASSSHRGKQPQHF
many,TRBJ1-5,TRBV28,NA,TGTGCCAGCAGTCCTGCGGGGCAGCCCCAGCATTTT,CASSPAGQPQHF
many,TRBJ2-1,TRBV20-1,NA,TGCAGTGCCTCGGAGAGGGGGAATGAGCAGTTCTTC,CSASERGNEQFF
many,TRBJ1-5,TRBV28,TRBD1,TGTGCCAGCAGTTTATATGCGCAGGGGGTGAGCAATCAGCCCCAGCATTTT,CASSLYAQGVSNQPQHF
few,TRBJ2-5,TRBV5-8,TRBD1,TGTGCCAGCAGCTTGCTAGGGACAGGGTATACGGAGACCCAGTACTTC,CASSLLGTGYTETQYF
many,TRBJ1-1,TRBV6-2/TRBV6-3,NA,TGTGCCAGCAGCCCAGGAGGGGCGATGAACACTGAAGCTTTCTTT,CASSPGGAMNTEAFF
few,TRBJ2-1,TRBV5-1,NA,TGCGCCAGCAGCTTTAGAGTAAGCCAATTGAATGAGCAGTTCTTC,CASSFRVSQLNEQFF